The 27 T cell receptor beta chains listed next were all sequenced from one sample in a study of T cells in pancreatic ductal adenocarcinoma. Generated by immunoSEQ multiplex PCR, the TCRdb table keeps only in-frame clones and is missing some. Of 97,000 or so clones detected, about 95% appear once; the ten largest clones hold around 3.2%. The selected patients with pancreatic ductal adenocarcinoma had surgery but no neoadjuvant therapy. The specimen was PBMCs. The receptor set was obtained from a human donor with pancreatic ductal adenocarcinoma.

V and J are TRBV10-3 and TRBJ2-3; 12 nucleotides match TRBD2. Germline V gene data show CDR1 as ENHRY and CDR2 as SYGVKD. The CDR3 consists of 16 residues. Trimming removed 7 bases from V and 7 bases from J; junction bases left unmatched: 12. The CDR3 sequence is CAIKSTSGRAFHTQYF. The CDR3 bases are TGTGCCATCAAGTCGACTAGCGGGAGAGCGTTTCATACGCAGTATTTT.

The chain joins TRBV7-6 to TRBJ2-3, with D perhaps TRBD1 (6 bases). The CDR3 spans 13 residues. CDR1 and CDR2 (germline): SGHVS, FNYEAQ. The CDR3 is CATGWGHTDTQYF. The CDR3 nucleotides are TGTGCTACGGGTTGGGGGCACACAGATACGCAGTATTTT.

The J gene is TRBJ1-4, the V gene TRBV18; TRBD1 matches 7 bases. CDR1 KGHSH and CDR2 LQKENI come from the germline V gene. The CDR3 loop spans 17 amino acids. V lost 3 bases and J lost 0; bases outside the gene matches: 7. As DNA, the CDR3 is TGTGCCAGCTCACCGTCGGGACAGTTCACAACTAATGAAAAACTGTTTTTT. This codes for CASSPSGQFTTNEKLFF.

The rearrangement joins TRBV6-5 to TRBJ2-2; tentatively, D is TRBD2 (6 bases). CDR3 length: 13 residues. CDR1 and CDR2 from the germline V gene are MNHEY and SVGAGI. Trimming left V 4 bases short and J 3 bases short, with 6 bases between. CDR3 sequence (DNA): TGTGCCAGCAGTTCGGGGGACACCGGGGAGCTGTTTTTT. This codes for CASSSGDTGELFF.

This sequence joins TRBV5-1 and TRBJ2-7; 9 positions agree with TRBD1. The CDR3 runs to 15 residues. The V and J ends lost 7 bases and 2 bases, in that order; junction bases with no gene match: 10. Looked up from germline, CDR1 is SGHRS and CDR2 is YFSETQ. CDR3 amino acids: CASREGGTGTYEQYF. The CDR3 bases are TGCGCCAGCCGCGAAGGAGGGACAGGGACCTACGAGCAGTACTTC.

The V call is TRBV9, the J call TRBJ1-1, with D uncertain. Germline V lookup: CDR1 SGDLS, CDR2 YYNGEE. Deletions cut 3 bases from V and 8 bases from J, with 11 bases between. The CDR3 covers 12 residues. Written as DNA, the CDR3 is TGTGCCAGCAGCGGAGGCAGAGGGGAAGCTTTCTTT. It translates to CASSGGRGEAFF.

The chain links TRBV4-2 to TRBJ2-5; TRBD1 aligns across 9 bases. J lost 6 bases, V lost 1 base, and 6 bases had no gene match. The CDR3 covers 15 residues. Per the germline V gene, CDR1 is LGHNA and CDR2 is YNFKEQ. The CDR3 reads CASSQGRTGAKTQYF. As DNA, the CDR3 is TGTGCCAGCAGCCAAGGCCGGACAGGGGCGAAGACCCAGTACTTC.

This clone was seen once. The V gene is TRBV7-8, the J gene TRBJ2-7; D is unclear. Germline V gene lookup returns CDR1 SGHVS and CDR2 FQNEAQ. The CDR3 is 15 amino acids. Trimming shortened V by 1 base and J by 0 bases, and 10 bases separated the two germline ends. CDR3 sequence (DNA): TGTGCCAGCAGCTTAGATCCAGGCCACTCCTACGAGCAGTACTTC. It codes for CASSLDPGHSYEQYF. Together with reference TRBV7-8 and TRBJ2-7, the CDR3 gives the full variable domain: GAGVSQSPRYKVAKRGQDVALRCDPISGHVSLFWYQQALGQGPEFLTYFQNEAQLDKSGLPSDRFFAERPEGSVSTLKIQRTQQEDSAVYLCASSLDPGHSYEQYFGPGTRLTVT.

The J gene is TRBJ2-3, the V gene TRBV27, with D perhaps TRBD1 (5 bases). V was trimmed by 6 bases and J by 3 bases, leaving 10 bases between them. Per the germline V gene, CDR1 is MNHEY and CDR2 is SMNVEV (reference sequence). This CDR3 contains 13 residues. The CDR3 DNA follows: TGTGCCAGCAGAAGGCAGGGTACAGATACGCAGTATTTT. Protein: CASRRQGTDTQYF.

V gene TRBV7-2 combines with J gene TRBJ2-7; D call uncertain. V was cut by 1 base and J by 6 bases, with 13 bases left in between. Germline assignment: CDR1 SGHTA and CDR2 FQGNSA. The CDR3 loop spans 14 amino acids. The CDR3 DNA follows: TGTGCCAGCAGCTTAGGGCCACAGATGCGCGAGCAGTACTTC. Encoded protein: CASSLGPQMREQYF.

The rearrangement links TRBV6-5 to TRBJ1-3; D uncertain. The CDR3 consists of 15 residues. V lost 5 bases and J 4 bases, leaving 15 bases between the germline ends. From germline, CDR1 is MNHEY and CDR2 SVGAGI. For the CDR3, the DNA is TGTGCCAGCAGTCAATACTACCCCTCGGGAAACACCATATATTTT. Encoded protein: CASSQYYPSGNTIYF.

The rearrangement uses TRBV5-1 and TRBJ2-1; the match to TRBD2 covers 11 bases. CDR1 is SGHRS and CDR2 is YFSETQ in the germline V gene. The CDR3 is 17 residues long. After removal of 4 bases from V and 7 bases from J, the junction contained 13 bases not matched to a gene. The CDR3: CASSPTSGKRGLNEQFF. The CDR3 nucleotides read TGCGCCAGCAGCCCGACTAGCGGGAAGAGGGGGCTGAATGAGCAGTTCTTC.

This chain connects TRBV18 to TRBJ2-7, with 10 bases that match TRBD1. CDR1 and CDR2 from the germline V gene are KGHSH and LQKENI. The CDR3 sequence is 14 residues long. Trimming at V came to 3 bases and at J to 4 bases, leaving 3 bases not matched to a gene. The DNA of the CDR3 is TGTGCCAGCTCACCCGGGACAGGGGTTTACGAGCAGTACTTC. As protein: CASSPGTGVYEQYF.

The CDR3 DNA follows: TGTGCCAGCAGCTTAGAAGGACAGAGCTACGAGCAGTACTTC. This gives the protein CASSLEGQSYEQYF. The rearrangement links TRBV7-9 to TRBJ2-7, with a weak D call TRBD1 (6 bases). CDR3 length: 14 amino acids. Germline lookup yields CDR1 SEHNR and CDR2 FQNEAQ (reference sequence). Trimming took off 1 base at V and 3 bases at J, with 10 bases between the two ends.

The chain combines TRBV7-2 with TRBJ2-1; 9 bases line up with TRBD1. The junction had 1 base not matched to a gene; V was cut back by 5 bases and J by 8 bases. This CDR3 contains 12 residues. Germline V gives CDR1 SGHTA, CDR2 FQGNSA. The chain's CDR3 is CASSRTGDEQFF. The CDR3 DNA reads as TGTGCCAGCAGCCGGACAGGGGATGAGCAGTTCTTC. Drawing the rest from reference TRBV7-2 and TRBJ2-1, the complete variable domain is GAGVSQSPSNKVTEKGKDVELRCDPISGHTALYWYRQSLGQGLEFLIYFQGNSAPDKSGLPSDRFSAERTGGSVSTLTIQRTQQEDSAVYLCASSRTGDEQFFGPGTRLTVL.

The chain joins TRBV19 to TRBJ1-2; D is unclear. V dropped 6 bases and J dropped 6 bases, with 11 bases sitting between them. CDR1 is LNHDA and CDR2 is SQIVND in the germline V gene (reference sequence). This CDR3 has 12 residues. The CDR3 is CASSQWRHGYTF. CDR3 DNA: TGTGCCAGTAGCCAATGGAGGCATGGCTACACCTTC.

The V and J genes are TRBV28 and TRBJ1-5; TRBD1 matches at 7 bases. CDR1 is MDHEN and CDR2 is SYDVKM in the germline V gene. V shed 6 bases, J shed 1 base, and the junction held 12 bases outside the gene matches. The CDR3 has 17 residues. In nucleotides, the CDR3 is TGTGCCAGCAGATGGCCCGGGACAGAACTAAGCAATCAGCCCCAGCATTTT. Encoded protein: CASRWPGTELSNQPQHF.

This clone has only one observation. In nucleotides, the CDR3 is TGTGCCAGTAGTATGGGGGGGGACAGGGTCACTGAAGCTTTCTTT. Its translation: CASSMGGDRVTEAFF. The rearrangement links TRBV19 to TRBJ1-1; 9 positions match TRBD1. Per the germline V gene, CDR1 is LNHDA and CDR2 is SQIVND (reference sequence). CDR3 length equals 15 residues. Trimming at V came to 3 bases and at J to 4 bases, leaving 6 bases not matched to a gene. The complete variable domain, with remaining parts taken from reference TRBV19 and TRBJ1-1, reads DGGITQSPKYLFRKEGQNVTLSCEQNLNHDAMYWYRQDPGQGLRLIYYSQIVNDFQKGDIAEGYSVSREKKESFPLTVTSAQKNPTAFYLCASSMGGDRVTEAFFGQGTRLTVV.

The rearrangement links TRBV28 to TRBJ1-2; D is perhaps TRBD1 (5 bases). Looked up from germline, CDR1 is MDHEN and CDR2 is SYDVKM. V was trimmed by 4 bases and J by 5 bases, leaving 8 bases between them. The CDR3 runs to 12 residues. CDR3 nucleotides: TGTGCCAGCAGTTATGGGGGGTATGGCTACACCTTC. Residues: CASSYGGYGYTF.

The chain is built from TRBV7-3 and TRBJ2-3, with D maybe TRBD1 (5 bases). Trimming took off 5 bases at V and 2 bases at J, with 8 bases between the two ends. Germline V lookup: CDR1 SGHTA, CDR2 FQGTGA. The length of the CDR3 is 13 residues. The CDR3 region has the DNA TGTGCCAGCAGCCCCGGACACACAGATACGCAGTATTTT. Residues: CASSPGHTDTQYF.

The gene calls are TRBV27 and TRBJ2-7; TRBD2 aligns across 7 bases. The CDR3 contains 14 residues. Germline V CDR1 and CDR2: MNHEY, SMNVEV (reference sequence). V lost 7 bases, J lost 3 bases, and 9 bases stayed unmatched. CDR3 sequence (DNA): TGTGCCAGCAAAGGGCTAGCGGACTTCTACGAGCAGTACTTC. Translation: CASKGLADFYEQYF.

This clone was counted many times. The chain joins TRBV19 to TRBJ2-5, with TRBD2 matching 11 bases. CDR1 and CDR2 from the germline V gene are LNHDA and SQIVND (reference sequence). The CDR3 consists of 15 residues. J lost 5 bases, V lost 10 bases, and 12 bases had no gene match. The CDR3 sequence is CATRRLAGSIETQYF. The CDR3 DNA reads as TGTGCCACCAGACGACTAGCGGGAAGTATTGAGACCCAGTACTTC.

The chain is built from TRBV10-3 and TRBJ2-5, with a tentative D call TRBD1 (5 bases). Germline lookup yields CDR1 ENHRY and CDR2 SYGVKD. Trimming stripped 0 bases from V and 5 bases from J, with 13 bases between. The CDR3 sequence is 15 residues long. The CDR3 DNA follows: TGTGCCATCAGTGAGTCGAATCAGGGAAGGGAGACCCAGTACTTC. It specifies CAISESNQGRETQYF.

The chain uses TRBV7-8 and TRBJ1-1, with D maybe TRBD1 (6 bases). V lost 5 bases, J lost 3 bases, and 13 bases lay in between. This CDR3 comprises 14 residues. Germline V gene sequence: CDR1 SGHVS, CDR2 FQNEAQ. The CDR3 loop is CASSQNRVDTEAFF. The CDR3 nucleotides read TGTGCCAGCAGCCAAAACAGGGTGGACACTGAAGCTTTCTTT.

This sequence joins TRBV19 and TRBJ2-3; TRBD2 might be the D (5 bases). CDR1 and CDR2 (germline): LNHDA, SQIVND (reference sequence). The germline V and J ends were trimmed by 3 bases and 4 bases, with 14 bases remaining between them. This CDR3 comprises 15 residues. The CDR3 DNA reads TGTGCCAGTAGTATGGGTGGGAGTGGGCCAGATACGCAGTATTTT. The encoded protein is CASSMGGSGPDTQYF.

This chain connects TRBV5-1 to TRBJ2-2; 12 bases agree with TRBD2. CDR3 length: 16 residues. Germline CDR1 and CDR2: SGHRS and YFSETQ. The V and J ends lost 4 bases and 8 bases, in that order; junction bases with no gene match: 9. The CDR3 nucleotides are TGCGCCAGCAGCACACTAGCGGGAGGTTCGTCTGGGGAGCTGTTTTTT. Amino acids: CASSTLAGGSSGELFF.

V gene TRBV6-6 combines with J gene TRBJ2-7, with D perhaps TRBD2 (5 bases). Trimming shortened V by 2 bases and J by 3 bases, and 8 bases separated the two germline ends. Germline V gene lookup returns CDR1 MNHNY and CDR2 SVGAGI (reference sequence). This CDR3 is built from 13 residues. CDR3 coding DNA: TGTGCCAGCAGTTACGCGGCGGGCTACGAGCAGTACTTC. Translation gives CASSYAAGYEQYF.